Each of the 7 T cell receptor beta chains below was sequenced from the same sample in a study of T cell repertoires in cytomegalovirus infection. Their target antigens are unknown. One entry per CDR3 protein, called by TCRdb with MiXCR from the reads. The data show some 800,000 distinct CDR3 sequences, with approximately 32% seen just once and around 11% held by the top ten. Here the sequenced sample was cultured CD8+ T cells from PBMCs, taken from culture after CMV antigen stimulation. Receptors originate from a human donor in good health (CMV status not recorded). Some clones in this sample may be carry-over from other donors' samples.

J is TRBJ2-1 and V is TRBV4-3; 11 nucleotides agree with TRBD2. Germline V lookup: CDR1 LGHNA, CDR2 YSLEER. J was trimmed by 7 bases and V by 0 bases; bases with no gene match: 5. The CDR3 covers 16 residues. CDR3 coding DNA: TGCGCCAGCAGCCAAGATAATAGCGGGGGGGGAAATGAGCAGTTCTTC. Its translation: CASSQDNSGGGNEQFF.

For this clonotype: A much larger clone sits a single nucleotide away, making a read error possible. In this CDR3 the conserved last residue, phenylalanine or tryptophan, is missing, so a read error is likely. The V and J genes are TRBV12-3 or TRBV12-4 and TRBJ2-7; 10 bases are shared with TRBD1. The V gene end was trimmed by 11 bases and the J gene end by 5 bases; junction bases not matched to a gene: 6. The CDR3 is made up of 12 amino acids. CDR3: CALHGTGDEQYS. The CDR3 DNA reads as TGTGCCCTCCACGGGACAGGGGACGAGCAGTACTCC.

A note on this clonotype: Given a much more abundant clone one base away, this may be a read error. The chain couples TRBV7-8 to TRBJ2-2; D is unclear. Germline V gene sequence: CDR1 SGHVS, CDR2 FQNEAQ. CDR3 length: 13 residues. The CDR3 here is CANSLEAAGELFF. The DNA of the CDR3 is TGTGCCAACAGCTTAGAAGCCGCCGGGGAGCTGTTTTTT.

In its sample, this clonotype was seen a few times. J is TRBJ1-1 and V is TRBV7-9, with a tentative D call TRBD1 (5 bases). The CDR3 has 15 residues. The V end lost 6 bases, the J end lost 3 bases, and 17 bases lay between the germline ends. CDR1 is SEHNR, CDR2 FQNEAQ, per germline (reference sequence). CDR3 loop: CASSRQGGFYTEAFF. The CDR3 DNA reads TGTGCCAGCAGTCGCCAGGGAGGATTCTACACTGAAGCTTTCTTT.

This clonotype was counted at least ten times. V is TRBV7-6 and J is TRBJ2-1; possible D gene TRBD1, 6 bases. Germline CDR1 reads SGHVS; CDR2 reads FNYEAQ. The CDR3 has 16 amino acids. V lost 0 bases, J lost 3 bases, and 12 bases lay in between. The CDR3 loop is CASSLAGAPRYNEQFF. The CDR3 nucleotides are TGTGCCAGCAGCTTAGCGGGGGCCCCCCGCTACAATGAGCAGTTCTTC.

This chain joins TRBV4-1 and TRBJ2-7; D tentatively fits TRBD1 or TRBD2 (5 bases each). V shed 4 bases and J shed 4 bases, with 17 bases lying between them. This CDR3 spans 15 amino acids. CDR1 MGHRA and CDR2 YSYEKL come from the germline V gene. The CDR3 nucleotides are TGCGCCAGCAGCCCGTACGAGGGGTCTACGTACGAGCAGTACTTC. Protein: CASSPYEGSTYEQYF.

The J gene is TRBJ2-1, the V gene TRBV6-5; D is possibly TRBD1 or TRBD2 (5 bases each). Trimming pared 2 bases from V and 0 bases from J, leaving 11 bases between. From germline, CDR1 is MNHEY and CDR2 SVGAGI. The CDR3 spans 16 residues. The DNA for the CDR3 is TGTGCCAGCAGTTACGGGACCCAGAGCTCCTACAATGAGCAGTTCTTC. This codes for CASSYGTQSSYNEQFF.